The rows below give T cell receptor beta chains drawn from one sample of a study of cytomegalovirus exposure and HLA in healthy donors. Sequenced by immunoSEQ multiplex PCR; TCRdb stores in-frame clones only, minus some. Of about 200,000 clones in the sample, 70% to 90% were seen once. Source material: PBMCs. Receptors originate from a man aged 30 to 39 in good health and CMV-seronegative. Each CDR3 is given with its conserved first and last residue. The D gene is left open where the match is weak. The size of a clone is reported for some rows only, either as once, few or many, or as a class for expanded clones.

D: .; V: TRBV4-1; size: .; J: TRBJ2-7; DNA: TGCGCCAGCAGCCAAGATGCGGGGCAGGGTTACGAGCAGTACTTC; CDR3: CASSQDAGQGYEQYF
D: .; V: TRBV5-1; size: .; J: TRBJ2-1; DNA: TGCGCCAGCAGCTTGGGTCGGGGGGCTGGGAATGAGCAGTTCTTC; CDR3: CASSLGRGAGNEQFF
D: TRBD1; V: TRBV15; size: .; J: TRBJ2-7; DNA: TGTGCCACCGGGACAGGGCCCTACGAGCAGTACTTC; CDR3: CATGTGPYEQYF
D: .; V: TRBV14; size: .; J: TRBJ2-6; DNA: TGTGCCAGCAGCCAATTGGGACAATCTGGGGCCAGCGTCCTGACTTTC; CDR3: CASSQLGQSGASVLTF
D: .; V: TRBV5-1; size: .; J: TRBJ1-1; DNA: TGCGCCAGCAGCTTGGGGCAACAGGGCGTGACTGAAGCTTTCTTT; CDR3: CASSLGQQGVTEAFF
D: TRBD1; V: TRBV11-2; size: .; J: TRBJ1-2; DNA: TGTGCCAGCAGCGCAGGACAGGGGTCGGTTGGAGGCTACACCTTC; CDR3: CASSAGQGSVGGYTF
D: TRBD1; V: TRBV27; size: .; J: TRBJ1-6; DNA: TGTGCCAGCAGTCTCGGACAGGTCTTCGGCTCCTATAATTCACCCCTCCACTTT; CDR3: CASSLGQVFGSYNSPLHF
D: TRBD1; V: TRBV11-2; size: .; J: TRBJ2-7; DNA: TGTGCCAGCGGATTCCCCGGGACAGGGGGACGGAACGAGCAGTACTTC; CDR3: CASGFPGTGGRNEQYF
D: .; V: TRBV6-5; size: .; J: TRBJ2-3; DNA: TGTGCCAGCAGTTACTCTCGACTAGGTCTAGATACGCAGTATTTT; CDR3: CASSYSRLGLDTQYF
D: TRBD1; V: TRBV19; size: .; J: TRBJ1-6; DNA: TGTGCCAGTAGTATTGGAGGACAGGCCTCTAATTCACCCCTCCACTTT; CDR3: CASSIGGQASNSPLHF
D: .; V: TRBV2; size: .; J: TRBJ1-6; DNA: TGTGCCAGCAGTGGGTCGGGGGCCTATAATTCACCCCTCCACTTT; CDR3: CASSGSGAYNSPLHF
D: .; V: TRBV10-2; size: .; J: TRBJ1-5; DNA: TGCGCCAGCAGTGGGCAGGCCTCTCAGCCCCAGCATTTT; CDR3: CASSGQASQPQHF
D: TRBD1; V: TRBV4-3; size: once; J: TRBJ1-3; DNA: TGCGCCAGCAGCCAAGGGACAGGCGACTCTGGAAACACCATATATTTT; CDR3: CASSQGTGDSGNTIYF
D: .; V: TRBV6-5; size: .; J: TRBJ1-6; DNA: TGTGCCAGCAGTTATCTGGCCGATTCACCCCTCCACTTT; CDR3: CASSYLADSPLHF
D: .; V: TRBV6-5; size: few; J: TRBJ2-7; DNA: TGTGCCAGCAGTTTGGACACCGCCTCCTACGAGCAGTACTTC; CDR3: CASSLDTASYEQYF
D: .; V: TRBV28; size: .; J: TRBJ1-1; DNA: TGTGCCAGCAGGATGCAGGGCCCCGGCACTGAAGCTTTCTTT; CDR3: CASRMQGPGTEAFF
D: TRBD1; V: TRBV11-2; size: .; J: TRBJ2-3; DNA: TGTGCCAGCAGCCCGACGGACAGGGAAGAGGGAGATACGCAGTATTTT; CDR3: CASSPTDREEGDTQYF
D: .; V: TRBV28; size: .; J: TRBJ2-7; DNA: TGTGCCAGCAGCCGAGGTAGCTCCTACGAGCAGTACTTC; CDR3: CASSRGSSYEQYF
D: TRBD1; V: TRBV6-1; size: .; J: TRBJ1-4; DNA: TGTGCCAGCAGTGGGGGGACAGGGATCCGGAATGAAAAACTGTTTTTT; CDR3: CASSGGTGIRNEKLFF
D: .; V: TRBV11-3; size: .; J: TRBJ2-2; DNA: TGTGCCAGCAAGGCGGGGGCCGCCACCGGGGAGCTGTTTTTT; CDR3: CASKAGAATGELFF
D: TRBD1; V: TRBV28; size: .; J: TRBJ2-7; DNA: TGTGCCAGCAGTTTATTCATACAGGGGTCGCACTACTTC; CDR3: CASSLFIQGSHYF
D: .; V: TRBV5-1; size: .; J: TRBJ1-2; DNA: TGCGCCAGCAGCTTGTTGGGGGCGGACTATGGCTACACCTTC; CDR3: CASSLLGADYGYTF
D: .; V: TRBV6-6; size: .; J: TRBJ1-4; DNA: TGTGCCAGCAGTTCAGGGATCGCTAATGAAAAACTGTTTTTT; CDR3: CASSSGIANEKLFF
D: .; V: TRBV7-2; size: .; J: TRBJ2-5; DNA: TGTGCCAGCAGCTGGCCGGGGTCTGGGCCGGAAGAGACCCAGTACTTC; CDR3: CASSWPGSGPEETQYF
D: TRBD1; V: TRBV28; size: .; J: TRBJ2-7; DNA: TGTGCCAGCAGTCTAAAGATAGGGGGCGTCAAGTACGAGCAGTACTTC; CDR3: CASSLKIGGVKYEQYF
D: .; V: TRBV6-6; size: .; J: TRBJ2-7; DNA: TGTGCCAGCAGTTACTCGGCCAGTTCCTACGAGCAGTACTTC; CDR3: CASSYSASSYEQYF
D: TRBD1; V: TRBV5-5; size: .; J: TRBJ1-4; DNA: TGTGCCAGCAGCTGGGGACAGGCAACTAATGAAAAACTGTTTTTT; CDR3: CASSWGQATNEKLFF
D: TRBD2; V: TRBV5-1; size: .; J: TRBJ2-3; DNA: TGCGCCAGCAGCTTGTCGGGAGGACTAGCGGCGACAAATACGCAGTATTTT; CDR3: CASSLSGGLAATNTQYF
D: .; V: TRBV6-5; size: .; J: TRBJ1-2; DNA: TGTGCCAGCAGTTACTCCGGGGGTAACTATGGCTACACCTTC; CDR3: CASSYSGGNYGYTF
D: TRBD1; V: TRBV6-5; size: .; J: TRBJ1-5; DNA: TGTGCCAGTCGTGGGACAGTCAATCAGCCCCAGCATTTT; CDR3: CASRGTVNQPQHF
D: .; V: TRBV9; size: .; J: TRBJ2-2; DNA: TGTGCCAGCGGGGGGGACAGGTCGAACACCGGGGAGCTGTTTTTT; CDR3: CASGGDRSNTGELFF
D: TRBD1; V: TRBV29-1; size: .; J: TRBJ2-7; DNA: TGCAGCGTTGCAGGAGGGGACAGGTCAATCTACGAGCAGTACTTC; CDR3: CSVAGGDRSIYEQYF